This T cell receptor (beta chain) was obtained from a study of cytomegalovirus exposure and HLA in healthy donors. The study, taken as a whole, reports: TCR beta chain V- and J-gene trimming was linked, in a later analysis, to a missense variant in DCLRE1C. A list of 150 to 200 TCR beta chains associated with cytomegalovirus was given.

Each donor's status was that of a healthy bone marrow donor. CDR3 length equals 14 residues. Germline V gene data show CDR1 as MNHEY and CDR2 as SVGAGI. A word on this clone: Its antigen is not identified.

Use of 60 Vbeta and 13 Jbeta primers characterized the PCR. Method: immunoSEQ multiplex PCR; TCRdb's copy keeps in-frame clones and lacks some. Among some 200,000 clones, 75% to 90% were seen once, and the ten largest hold approximately 0.74%. Sequencing was carried out using PBMCs. The TCR was taken from a woman in her late teens or twenties in good health and CMV-seronegative. The chain employs TRBV6-5 and TRBJ2-5; 7 positions agree with TRBD1. TRBJ2-7 explains the end of the DNA better; the J call may be wrong. The CDR3 is CASSHRDRTYEQYF. The CDR3 DNA follows: TGTGCCAGCAGTCACCGGGACAGAACCTACGAGCAGTACTTC.